This TCR beta chain is from a study of cytomegalovirus exposure and HLA in healthy donors. Germline assignment: CDR1 MNHNY and CDR2 SVGAGI (reference sequence). V lost 2 bases and J lost 5, with 4 bases in between. The CDR3 is 12 amino acids. Primers: 60 Vbeta forward and 13 Jbeta reverse. Method: immunoSEQ multiplex PCR; TCRdb's copy keeps in-frame clones and lacks some. The repertoire holds 150,000 to 200,000 clones, with roughly 87% as singletons. The V gene is TRBV6-6, the J gene TRBJ1-5; D call uncertain. This receptor was identified in a girl under three years old in good health and CMV-seronegative. Sequenced sample: PBMCs. CDR3 nucleotides: TGTGCCAGCAGTTACGGCTATCAGCCCCAGCATTTT. Amino acids: CASSYGYQPQHF.